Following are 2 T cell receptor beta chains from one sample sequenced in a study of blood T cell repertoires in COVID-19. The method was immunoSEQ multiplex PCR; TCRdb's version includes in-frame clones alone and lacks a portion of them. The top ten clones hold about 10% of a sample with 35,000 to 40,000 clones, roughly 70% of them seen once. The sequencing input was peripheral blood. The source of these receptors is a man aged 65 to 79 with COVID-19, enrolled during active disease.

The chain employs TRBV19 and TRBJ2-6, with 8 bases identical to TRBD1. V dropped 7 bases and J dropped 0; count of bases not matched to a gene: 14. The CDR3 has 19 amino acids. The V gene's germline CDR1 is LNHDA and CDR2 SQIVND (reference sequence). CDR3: CASIAATGQATSGANVLTF. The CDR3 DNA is TGTGCCAGTATTGCCGCGACGGGACAGGCAACCTCTGGGGCCAACGTCCTGACTTTC.

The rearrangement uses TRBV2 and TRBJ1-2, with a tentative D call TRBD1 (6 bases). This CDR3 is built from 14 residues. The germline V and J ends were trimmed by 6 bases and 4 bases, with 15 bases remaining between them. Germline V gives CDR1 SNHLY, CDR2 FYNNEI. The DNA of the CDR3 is TGTGCCAGCAGCCTACAGGGTTCCGGCTATGGCTACACCTTC. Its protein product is CASSLQGSGYGYTF. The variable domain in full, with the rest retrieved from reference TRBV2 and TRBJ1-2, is EPEVTQTPSHQVTQMGQEVILRCVPISNHLYFYWYRQILGQKVEFLVSFYNNEISEKSEIFDDQFSVERPDGSNFTLKIRSTKLEDSAMYFCASSLQGSGYGYTFGSGTRLTVV.